Listed here is a single TCR beta chain. No antigen is known for it. This CDR3 has 16 amino acids. Trimming cost V 0 bases and J 4 bases, with 15 bases left between them. Looked up from germline, CDR1 is MGHRA and CDR2 is YSYEKL. Collected material from alopecia areata patients comprised lesional scalp punch biopsies and peripheral blood. T lymphocytes (CD4+ and CD8+) were sorted from PBMCs. RNA, once extracted, was reverse transcribed into cDNA for use as the sequencing template. Sequencing used immunoSEQ multiplex PCR; TCRdb keeps in-frame clones, though not all of them. Among 150,000 to 160,000 clones, 40% to 65% were seen once, and the ten largest hold 15% to 20%. This record belongs to a study of CD8+ T cells in alopecia areata. For the study at large: Among treated patients, oral tofacitinib was administered at 5 to 10 mg twice daily.

Findings and caveats of the study: Lesional scalp, notably in alopecia totalis/universalis, had clonality above that of normal scalp.

The rearrangement uses TRBV4-1 and TRBJ1-2, with unresolved D. This receptor was identified in a human donor with alopecia areata. The sequenced sample was CD8+ T cells sorted from blood, obtained at week 0. The CDR3 DNA sequence: TGCGCCAGCAGCCAAGATCCCGAGGCAGTTACCTATGGCTACACCTTC. This translates into CASSQDPEAVTYGYTF.